This TCR beta chain appears in the sequencing data of a study of PD-L1 blockade in urothelial cancer. On the study more broadly: It was around 2014 that patients started atezolizumab at 1,200 mg intravenously every 3 weeks.

In each PCR, synthetic TCR analog templates were spiked in. Data came from immunoSEQ multiplex PCR; TCRdb stores just in-frame clones and leaves some out. This table has some 30,000 clones, around 84% appearing once. This clone was detected only once. The sample here was PBMCs, taken around atezolizumab (anti-PD-L1) treatment. This clonotype was sampled from a man aged 50 to 59 with urothelial cancer.

CDR3 sequence: CASSLQTGLAYEQYF. The CDR3 region has the DNA TGTGCCAGTAGTCTCCAGACAGGGCTGGCCTACGAGCAGTACTTC. V gene TRBV19 combines with J gene TRBJ2-7; 7 nucleotides agree with TRBD1. Germline V CDR1 and CDR2: LNHDA, SQIVND (reference sequence). The CDR3 extends over 15 amino acids. With 5 bases clipped from V and 2 bases from J, the junction kept 9 bases outside the gene matches.